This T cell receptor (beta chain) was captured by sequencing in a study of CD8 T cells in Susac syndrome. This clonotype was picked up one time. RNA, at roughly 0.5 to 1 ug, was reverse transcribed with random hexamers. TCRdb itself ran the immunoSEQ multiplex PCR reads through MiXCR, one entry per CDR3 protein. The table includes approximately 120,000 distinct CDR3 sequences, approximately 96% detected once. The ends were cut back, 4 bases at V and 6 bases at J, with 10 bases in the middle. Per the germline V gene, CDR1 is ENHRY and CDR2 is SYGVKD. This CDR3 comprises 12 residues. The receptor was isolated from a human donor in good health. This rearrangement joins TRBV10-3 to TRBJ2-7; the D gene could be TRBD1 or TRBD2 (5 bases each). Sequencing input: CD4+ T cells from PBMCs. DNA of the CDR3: TGTGCCATCAGTGGTGGGGGTAGCGAGCAGTACTTC. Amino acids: CAISGGGSEQYF.